One and the same sample provided the 8 T cell receptor beta chains below, sequenced in a study of CD8+CD57+ T cells in acquired aplastic anemia. TCR beta VDJ and CDR3 were profiled, and genomic DNA was the template. In TCRdb, the reads were re-called with MiXCR into one record per CDR3 protein. The sample lists 150,000 to 200,000 distinct CDR3 sequences, approximately 48% occurring once. Before being chosen for sequencing, patients had shown CD8+CD57+ cell expansion by flow cytometry. Sequenced material: sorted CD4+, CD8+, or CD8+CD57+ T cells (not recorded which) from PBMCs. Receptors originate from a human donor with aplastic anemia.

This clonotype occurred a few times. The V and J genes are TRBV29-1 and TRBJ1-2; D remains ambiguous. This CDR3 has 14 residues. V lost 4 bases and J 1 base, leaving 13 bases between the germline ends. Germline V lookup: CDR1 SQVTM, CDR2 ANQGSEA. CDR3 protein: CSVGVATNNYGYTF. The CDR3 DNA sequence: TGCAGCGTTGGGGTGGCAACCAATAACTATGGCTACACCTTC. Using reference TRBV29-1 and TRBJ1-2 for the parts outside the CDR3, the full variable domain is SAVISQKPSRDICQRGTSLTIQCQVDSQVTMMFWYRQQPGQSLTLIATANQGSEATYESGFVIDKFPISRPNLTFSTLTVSNMSPEDSSIYLCSVGVATNNYGYTFGSGTRLTVV.

Written as DNA, the CDR3 is TGTGCCTCACGGACTAGCTCGTACGAGCAGTACTTC. Translated, it gives CASRTSSYEQYF. The chain combines TRBV6-1 with TRBJ2-7, with 8 positions matching TRBD2. J was trimmed by 4 bases and V by 11 bases; bases with no gene match: 7. Germline V lookup: CDR1 MNHNS, CDR2 SASEGT. CDR3 length: 12 amino acids.

In its sample, this clonotype was seen many times. The chain recombines TRBV20-1 with TRBJ1-2; 8 bases line up with TRBD1. This CDR3 spans 12 amino acids. J gave up 13 bases and V 0 bases, and 7 bases lay outside the gene matches. Germline lookup yields CDR1 DFQATT and CDR2 SNEGSKA (reference sequence). This chain's CDR3 is CSARDQDRAITF. The CDR3 coding sequence is TGCAGTGCTAGAGATCAGGACAGGGCCATCACCTTC.

This clonotype came up many times. The rearrangement links TRBV5-1 to TRBJ2-1, with 11 bases that match TRBD2. Germline V gene data show CDR1 as SGHRS and CDR2 as YFSETQ. V lost 4 bases, J lost 15 bases, and 9 bases stayed unmatched. This CDR3 has 13 residues. As DNA, the CDR3 is TGCGCCAGCAGCCCCGGGACTAGCGGAACATGGTTCTTC. This encodes CASSPGTSGTWFF.

The chain carries TRBV2 and TRBJ1-5; D gene uncertain. Trimming removed 8 bases at V and 7 bases at J, with 18 bases between. The CDR3 runs to 14 residues. Germline V gene data show CDR1 as SNHLY and CDR2 as FYNNEI. CDR3 amino acids: CASSPTDRSQPQHF. CDR3 nucleotides: TGTGCCAGCTCACCGACGGACCGGTCCCAGCCCCAGCATTTT.

The rearrangement uses TRBV27 and TRBJ1-2; 7 positions match TRBD1. Germline assignment: CDR1 MNHEY and CDR2 SMNVEV (reference sequence). Trimming at V came to 3 bases and at J to 7 bases, leaving 8 bases not matched to a gene. CDR3 length equals 14 residues. CDR3 residues: CASSFSRQGGGYTF. The CDR3 DNA reads TGTGCCAGCAGTTTCTCCCGACAGGGCGGTGGCTACACCTTC.

There are many counts of this clonotype. The chain recombines TRBV5-5 with TRBJ2-3; 10 nucleotides line up with TRBD2. V lost 5 bases to trimming and J lost 0 bases; unmatched junction nucleotides: 3. The germline V gene has CDR1 SGHKS and CDR2 YYEKEE (reference sequence). CDR3 length equals 15 residues. CDR3 residues: CASRVAGGSTDTQYF. Here the CDR3 DNA reads TGTGCCAGCAGGGTAGCGGGGGGCAGCACAGATACGCAGTATTTT. Variable domain in full (rest from reference TRBV5-5 and TRBJ2-3): DAGVTQSPTHLIKTRGQQVTLRCSPISGHKSVSWYQQVLGQGPQFIFQYYEKEERGRGNFPDRFSARQFPNYSSELNVNALLLGDSALYLCASRVAGGSTDTQYFGPGTRLTVL.

This clonotype was recorded many times. The chain joins TRBV12-3 or TRBV12-4 to TRBJ1-1, with a possible D match to TRBD1 (5 bases). Trimming took off 7 bases at V and 5 bases at J, with 14 bases between the two ends. The CDR3 consists of 13 residues. The CDR3: CASNIGEYTEAFF. The CDR3 bases are TGTGCCAGCAATATAGGGGAGTATACTGAAGCTTTCTTT.